This T cell receptor (beta chain) comes out of a study of cytomegalovirus exposure and HLA in healthy donors. The germline V gene has CDR1 WNHNN and CDR2 SYGVQD (reference sequence). CDR3 length: 16 residues. V was cut by 3 bases and J by 2 bases, with 15 bases left in between. General observations from the study: For most TCR beta V segments, an earlier analysis put the productive rate at about 90% or about 30% of the time. CMV serostatus was the sole immune exposure data available.

PCR used 60 Vbeta primers and 13 Jbeta primers. Generated by immunoSEQ multiplex PCR, the TCRdb table keeps only in-frame clones and is missing some. The sample lists roughly 150,000 clones, approximately 80% occurring once. On this clone itself: Its target is not known.

The origin of this receptor is a woman aged 40 to 49 in good health and CMV-seronegative. The sample taken for sequencing was PBMCs. V and J are TRBV10-1 and TRBJ2-3; D is unresolved. The CDR3 DNA sequence: TGCGCCAGCAGTGACCGGTTAGCAGAAGACACAGATACGCAGTATTTT. The encoded protein is CASSDRLAEDTDTQYF.